These 7 T cell receptor beta chains were sequenced from one sample in a study of siplizumab effects on memory and regulatory T cells. Sequenced by immunoSEQ multiplex PCR; TCRdb stores in-frame clones only, minus some. The sample holds tens of thousands of clones, about 93% seen once. The specimen sequenced was CD8+ T cells sorted from blood. These TCRs come from a human donor in good health.

V is TRBV29-1 and J is TRBJ2-7, with a tentative D call TRBD2 (6 bases). Germline V gene lookup returns CDR1 SQVTM and CDR2 ANQGSEA. Trimming left V 5 bases short and J 6 bases short, with 20 bases between. The CDR3 covers 14 residues. The CDR3 protein is CSVTLRGSSFEQYF. The CDR3 region has the DNA TGCAGCGTTACCCTCCGGGGGTCGTCGTTCGAGCAGTACTTC.

This chain connects TRBV7-9 to TRBJ2-5; D is ambiguous. The last part of the DNA fits TRBJ2-7 better; the J call may be wrong. The CDR3 covers 12 residues. Germline-derived CDR1 and CDR2 are SEHNR and FQNEAQ (reference sequence). CDR3 coding DNA: TGTGCCAGCAGCTTTCCCCCATACGAGCAGTACTTC. Its translation is CASSFPPYEQYF.

The V gene is TRBV4-1, the J gene TRBJ2-7, with D uncertain. The CDR3 sequence is 12 residues long. The germline V and J ends were trimmed by 1 base and 6 bases, with 7 bases remaining between them. The germline CDR1 and CDR2 sequences are MGHRA and YSYEKL. The CDR3 bases are TGCGCCAGCAGCCAAGGTCCCATCGAGCAGTACTTC. The encoded protein is CASSQGPIEQYF.

J is TRBJ2-3 and V is TRBV28; 9 bases map to TRBD1. With 6 bases clipped from V and 0 bases from J, the junction kept 25 bases outside the gene matches. There are 22 residues in the CDR3. CDR1 and CDR2 (germline): MDHEN, SYDVKM. The CDR3 loop reads CASSIRDRALQVNILSTDTQYF. In DNA, the CDR3 is TGTGCCAGCAGCATCCGGGACAGGGCCCTCCAGGTTAATATACTTAGCACAGATACGCAGTATTTT.

The chain employs TRBV11-2 and TRBJ2-5; D possibly corresponds to TRBD2 (6 bases). Germline V gene lookup returns CDR1 SGHAT and CDR2 FQNNGV. The V gene lost 5 bases and the J gene lost 7 bases, with 20 bases spanning the gap. This CDR3 has 15 amino acids. The chain's CDR3 is CASSQDYSPVWTQYF. The CDR3 DNA follows: TGTGCCAGCAGCCAGGACTATTCGCCCGTATGGACCCAGTACTTC.

The CDR3 loop is CASSPRMSYEQYF. DNA for the CDR3: TGTGCCAGCAGCCCCCGCATGTCCTACGAGCAGTACTTC. The chain combines TRBV28 with TRBJ2-7; D remains ambiguous. CDR3 length: 13 residues. Deletions cut 6 bases from V and 1 base from J, with 10 bases between. Germline lookup yields CDR1 MDHEN and CDR2 SYDVKM.

The chain couples TRBV21-1 to TRBJ2-1; the table gives TRBD2 as D, unverified against the DNA. TRBV21-1 is annotated as a pseudogene. The CDR3 length is 17 residues. CDR3 protein: CASSKARIAGAYNEQFF. CDR3 coding DNA: TGTGCCAGCAGCAAAGCGCGTATAGCGGGAGCCTACAATGAGCAGTTCTTC.